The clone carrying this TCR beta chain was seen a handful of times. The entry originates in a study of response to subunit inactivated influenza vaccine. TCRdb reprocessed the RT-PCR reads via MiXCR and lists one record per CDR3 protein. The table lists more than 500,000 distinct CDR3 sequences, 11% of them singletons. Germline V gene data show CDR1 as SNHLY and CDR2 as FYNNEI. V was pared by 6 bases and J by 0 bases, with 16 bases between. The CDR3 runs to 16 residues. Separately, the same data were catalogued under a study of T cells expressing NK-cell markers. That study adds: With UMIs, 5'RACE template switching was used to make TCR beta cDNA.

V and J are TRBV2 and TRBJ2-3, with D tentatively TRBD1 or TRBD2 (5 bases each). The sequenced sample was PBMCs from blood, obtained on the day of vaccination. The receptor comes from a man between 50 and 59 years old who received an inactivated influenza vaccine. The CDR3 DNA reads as TGTGCCAGCAGGGGCCCCGGGACGACTAGCACAGATACGCAGTATTTT. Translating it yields CASRGPGTTSTDTQYF.